A selection of T cell receptor beta chains follows, all from one sample in a study of radiation and T cells in renal cell carcinoma. Assay: immunoSEQ multiplex PCR; the TCRdb copy retains only in-frame clones and omits some. Here the sample spans around 180,000 clones, less than 90% being singletons. The specimen comprised blood, sampled from a patient whose treatment included radiotherapy and nephrectomy. The receptors here all came from a woman aged 45-65 years with renal cell carcinoma. The CDR3 runs from the conserved cysteine through the conserved F or W. A D gene is named only where the DNA matches it firmly. Part of the rows lack a size; the others show once, few, many or a class for expanded clones.

d_gene: TRBD2
j_gene: TRBJ2-1
abundance: -
v_gene: TRBV7-2
CDR3aa: CASSFELAGGNEQFF
CDR3nt: TGTGCCAGCAGCTTCGAGTTAGCGGGGGGGAATGAGCAGTTCTTC

d_gene: -
j_gene: TRBJ1-5
abundance: -
v_gene: TRBV7-2
CDR3aa: CASSLNGPISNQPQHF
CDR3nt: TGTGCCAGCAGCTTAAATGGTCCTATAAGCAATCAGCCCCAGCATTTT

d_gene: TRBD1
j_gene: TRBJ1-1
abundance: -
v_gene: TRBV7-2
CDR3aa: CASSSDRAGKAFF
CDR3nt: TGTGCCAGCAGCTCGGACAGGGCGGGAAAAGCTTTCTTT

d_gene: TRBD2
j_gene: TRBJ2-3
abundance: -
v_gene: TRBV5-4
CDR3aa: CASSVTSSADTQYF
CDR3nt: TGTGCCAGCAGCGTGACTAGCTCGGCAGATACGCAGTATTTT

d_gene: TRBD2
j_gene: TRBJ2-7
abundance: -
v_gene: TRBV7-2
CDR3aa: CASSPGLAGFYEQYF
CDR3nt: TGTGCCAGCAGCCCGGGACTAGCGGGGTTCTACGAGCAGTACTTC

d_gene: -
j_gene: TRBJ2-7
abundance: -
v_gene: TRBV15
CDR3aa: CATSRAPVEEQYF
CDR3nt: TGTGCCACCAGCAGAGCCCCCGTGGAGGAGCAGTACTTC

d_gene: -
j_gene: TRBJ1-1
abundance: -
v_gene: TRBV4-2
CDR3aa: CASSRRLNTEAFF
CDR3nt: TGTGCCAGCAGCCGACGGTTAAACACTGAAGCTTTCTTT

d_gene: -
j_gene: TRBJ2-1
abundance: -
v_gene: TRBV9
CDR3aa: CASSVQGEVHEQFF
CDR3nt: TGTGCCAGCAGCGTTCAGGGTGAGGTCCATGAGCAGTTCTTC

d_gene: -
j_gene: TRBJ1-4
abundance: -
v_gene: TRBV19
CDR3aa: CASKMTGSNEKLFF
CDR3nt: TGTGCCTCGAAGATGACAGGTTCTAATGAAAAACTGTTTTTT

d_gene: -
j_gene: TRBJ1-5
abundance: -
v_gene: TRBV7-9
CDR3aa: CASSLANSNQPQHF
CDR3nt: TGTGCCAGCAGCCTAGCTAATAGCAATCAGCCCCAGCATTTT

d_gene: TRBD1
j_gene: TRBJ2-5
abundance: -
v_gene: TRBV25-1
CDR3aa: CASSYRQGAGETQYF
CDR3nt: TGTGCCAGCAGCTACCGACAGGGCGCGGGAGAGACCCAGTACTTC

d_gene: -
j_gene: TRBJ2-3
abundance: -
v_gene: TRBV30
CDR3aa: CAWSKGGTDTQYF
CDR3nt: TGTGCCTGGAGCAAGGGCGGCACAGATACGCAGTATTTT

d_gene: -
j_gene: TRBJ1-2
abundance: -
v_gene: TRBV7-9
CDR3aa: CASSPRSYGYTF
CDR3nt: TGTGCCAGCAGCCCCCGGTCCTATGGCTACACCTTC

d_gene: -
j_gene: TRBJ2-7
abundance: -
v_gene: TRBV7-9
CDR3aa: CASSSTDEQYF
CDR3nt: TGTGCCAGCAGCTCGACAGACGAGCAGTACTTC

d_gene: -
j_gene: TRBJ2-1
abundance: -
v_gene: TRBV5-5
CDR3aa: CASSLSLFSYNEQFF
CDR3nt: TGTGCCAGCAGCTTAAGTCTATTCTCCTACAATGAGCAGTTCTTC

d_gene: -
j_gene: TRBJ1-2
abundance: -
v_gene: TRBV18
CDR3aa: CASSPNRDTTNYGYTF
CDR3nt: TGTGCCAGCTCACCCAACAGGGATACTACTAACTATGGCTACACCTTC

d_gene: TRBD2
j_gene: TRBJ2-3
abundance: -
v_gene: TRBV5-4
CDR3aa: CASSSKGTSGVYTQYF
CDR3nt: TGTGCCAGCAGCTCGAAAGGGACTAGCGGGGTATATACGCAGTATTTT

d_gene: -
j_gene: TRBJ1-3
abundance: -
v_gene: TRBV9
CDR3aa: CASSTTAASGNTIYF
CDR3nt: TGTGCCAGCAGCACGACCGCAGCATCTGGAAACACCATATATTTT

d_gene: -
j_gene: TRBJ1-1
abundance: -
v_gene: TRBV5-4
CDR3aa: CASSLDRGMNTEAFF
CDR3nt: TGTGCCAGCAGTCTGGACAGAGGCATGAACACTGAAGCTTTCTTT

d_gene: TRBD2
j_gene: TRBJ2-1
abundance: -
v_gene: TRBV9
CDR3aa: CASSPRLAGDSYNEQFF
CDR3nt: TGTGCCAGCAGCCCCCGACTAGCGGGGGACTCCTACAATGAGCAGTTCTTC

d_gene: TRBD1
j_gene: TRBJ1-2
abundance: -
v_gene: TRBV25-1
CDR3aa: CASSDDRGIYGYTF
CDR3nt: TGTGCCAGCAGTGATGACAGGGGGATCTATGGCTACACCTTC

d_gene: -
j_gene: TRBJ1-5
abundance: few
v_gene: TRBV6-5
CDR3aa: CASRTRSSNQPQHF
CDR3nt: TGTGCCAGCAGGACGCGCAGTAGCAATCAGCCCCAGCATTTT

d_gene: TRBD1
j_gene: TRBJ1-2
abundance: -
v_gene: TRBV19
CDR3aa: CASSRGDRASGYTF
CDR3nt: TGTGCCAGTAGTAGGGGGGACAGGGCCTCCGGCTACACCTTC

d_gene: TRBD2
j_gene: TRBJ2-7
abundance: -
v_gene: TRBV29-1
CDR3aa: CSVVGLAGGSYEQYF
CDR3nt: TGCAGCGTTGTGGGACTAGCGGGGGGCTCCTACGAGCAGTACTTC

d_gene: TRBD2
j_gene: TRBJ2-5
abundance: -
v_gene: TRBV29-1
CDR3aa: CSVVTSGGQETQYF
CDR3nt: TGCAGCGTTGTAACTAGCGGGGGCCAAGAGACCCAGTACTTC

d_gene: -
j_gene: TRBJ2-7
abundance: -
v_gene: TRBV5-4
CDR3aa: CASSFTQSYEQYF
CDR3nt: TGTGCCAGCAGCTTTACACAGTCCTACGAGCAGTACTTC

d_gene: -
j_gene: TRBJ1-2
abundance: -
v_gene: TRBV18
CDR3aa: CASSPAGNYGYTF
CDR3nt: TGTGCCAGCTCACCAGCAGGGAACTATGGCTACACCTTC

d_gene: TRBD1
j_gene: TRBJ1-1
abundance: -
v_gene: TRBV18
CDR3aa: CASTQGQGGNTEAFF
CDR3nt: TGTGCCAGCACCCAGGGACAGGGGGGAAACACTGAAGCTTTCTTT

d_gene: -
j_gene: TRBJ1-1
abundance: -
v_gene: TRBV5-4
CDR3aa: CASSLVSANTEAFF
CDR3nt: TGTGCCAGCAGCTTGGTATCAGCGAACACTGAAGCTTTCTTT

d_gene: TRBD2
j_gene: TRBJ2-3
abundance: -
v_gene: TRBV9
CDR3aa: CASSVALAGGTDTQYF
CDR3nt: TGTGCCAGCAGCGTCGCCCTAGCGGGGGGAACAGATACGCAGTATTTT

d_gene: -
j_gene: TRBJ1-4
abundance: -
v_gene: TRBV15
CDR3aa: CATSRDLTEWGKLFF
CDR3nt: TGTGCCACCAGCAGAGATCTGACCGAGTGGGGAAAACTGTTTTTT

d_gene: -
j_gene: TRBJ2-1
abundance: -
v_gene: TRBV7-9
CDR3aa: CASSTSRSYNEQFF
CDR3nt: TGTGCCAGCAGCACTAGTCGATCCTACAATGAGCAGTTCTTC

d_gene: TRBD1
j_gene: TRBJ2-5
abundance: -
v_gene: TRBV19
CDR3aa: CASSAIQGQETQYF
CDR3nt: TGTGCCAGTAGTGCAATACAGGGGCAAGAGACCCAGTACTTC

d_gene: TRBD1
j_gene: TRBJ1-1
abundance: -
v_gene: TRBV6-1
CDR3aa: CASSERRDRFQAFF
CDR3nt: TGTGCCAGCAGTGAAAGACGGGACAGGTTCCAAGCTTTCTTT

d_gene: -
j_gene: TRBJ1-1
abundance: -
v_gene: TRBV11-2
CDR3aa: CASSLAGRLNTEAFF
CDR3nt: TGTGCCAGCAGCTTAGCGGGCAGGTTGAACACTGAAGCTTTCTTT

d_gene: TRBD1
j_gene: TRBJ1-3
abundance: -
v_gene: TRBV4-3
CDR3aa: CASSQGARTGSGNTIYF
CDR3nt: TGCGCCAGCAGCCAAGGCGCCCGGACAGGCTCGGGAAACACCATATATTTT

d_gene: TRBD1
j_gene: TRBJ1-6
abundance: once
v_gene: TRBV10-3
CDR3aa: CAISEYEGAVLHF
CDR3nt: TGTGCCATCAGTGAGTATGAGGGGGCAGTCCTCCACTTT

d_gene: -
j_gene: TRBJ2-2
abundance: -
v_gene: TRBV9
CDR3aa: CASSVDLTGELFF
CDR3nt: TGTGCCAGCAGCGTGGACCTCACCGGGGAGCTGTTTTTT

d_gene: -
j_gene: TRBJ2-3
abundance: -
v_gene: TRBV19
CDR3aa: CASSAGPTRTSTDTQYF
CDR3nt: TGTGCCAGTAGTGCAGGGCCGACACGTACTAGCACAGATACGCAGTATTTT

d_gene: -
j_gene: TRBJ1-1
abundance: -
v_gene: TRBV29-1
CDR3aa: CSVEEGPRATEAFF
CDR3nt: TGCAGCGTTGAAGAGGGCCCTAGGGCGACTGAAGCTTTCTTT

d_gene: -
j_gene: TRBJ2-3
abundance: -
v_gene: TRBV19
CDR3aa: CASSTGVTDTQYF
CDR3nt: TGTGCCAGTAGTACAGGGGTAACAGATACGCAGTATTTT

d_gene: -
j_gene: TRBJ1-4
abundance: -
v_gene: TRBV5-6
CDR3aa: CASSLWSFNEKLFF
CDR3nt: TGTGCCAGCAGCTTGTGGTCTTTTAATGAAAAACTGTTTTTT

d_gene: TRBD1
j_gene: TRBJ1-2
abundance: -
v_gene: TRBV6-5
CDR3aa: CASSYARGLSSGGYTF
CDR3nt: TGTGCCAGCAGTTACGCCAGGGGGCTAAGTTCGGGAGGCTACACCTTC

d_gene: -
j_gene: TRBJ2-1
abundance: -
v_gene: TRBV5-1
CDR3aa: CASSRGGAESNNEQFF
CDR3nt: TGCGCCAGCTCTCGTGGCGGGGCGGAGTCGAACAATGAGCAGTTCTTC

d_gene: -
j_gene: TRBJ1-1
abundance: -
v_gene: TRBV14
CDR3aa: CASSETMTGLNTEAFF
CDR3nt: TGTGCCAGCAGCGAGACAATGACAGGACTGAACACTGAAGCTTTCTTT

d_gene: TRBD2
j_gene: TRBJ2-3
abundance: -
v_gene: TRBV6-1
CDR3aa: CASRLTSGGTDTQYF
CDR3nt: TGTGCCAGCAGGCTGACTAGCGGGGGCACAGATACGCAGTATTTT

d_gene: -
j_gene: TRBJ2-5
abundance: -
v_gene: TRBV4-2
CDR3aa: CASSQGGTWGQETQYF
CDR3nt: TGTGCCAGCAGCCAAGGGGGAACGTGGGGGCAGGAGACCCAGTACTTC

d_gene: -
j_gene: TRBJ1-5
abundance: -
v_gene: TRBV2
CDR3aa: CASSVFPLGSGQPQHF
CDR3nt: TGTGCCAGCAGTGTATTTCCATTGGGGTCGGGCCAGCCCCAGCATTTT

d_gene: TRBD1
j_gene: TRBJ2-2
abundance: -
v_gene: TRBV4-3
CDR3aa: CASSQEKRTGGVGELFF
CDR3nt: TGCGCCAGCAGCCAAGAGAAAAGGACAGGGGGCGTCGGGGAGCTGTTTTTT